This T cell receptor (beta chain) was found in a study of T-cell memory formation after mild COVID-19. General study results and limits: Pre-infection memory held some responding clones, suggesting pre-existing cross-reactive T cells responded.

This clonotype was seen many times. Its specificity is unknown. Trimming removed 5 bases from V and 5 bases from J, with 12 bases in between. Looked up from germline, CDR1 is SGHTA and CDR2 is FQGTGA. The CDR3 has 13 amino acids. Via MiXCR, TCRdb re-called the 5' RACE reads, giving one row per CDR3 protein. The sample has roughly 300,000 distinct CDR3 sequences, 16% seen once. This clonotype originated in a man younger than 35 who had mild COVID-19 (a few samples of this study predate the infection). Cell type and time point are not known. The sequenced sample consisted of PBMCs or a T cell subset sorted from them (not recorded which). This chain links TRBV7-3 with TRBJ1-1, with D possibly being TRBD1 (6 bases). The CDR3 loop is CASSQGHQTEAFF. The CDR3 DNA reads as TGTGCCAGCAGCCAGGGACATCAGACTGAAGCTTTCTTT.